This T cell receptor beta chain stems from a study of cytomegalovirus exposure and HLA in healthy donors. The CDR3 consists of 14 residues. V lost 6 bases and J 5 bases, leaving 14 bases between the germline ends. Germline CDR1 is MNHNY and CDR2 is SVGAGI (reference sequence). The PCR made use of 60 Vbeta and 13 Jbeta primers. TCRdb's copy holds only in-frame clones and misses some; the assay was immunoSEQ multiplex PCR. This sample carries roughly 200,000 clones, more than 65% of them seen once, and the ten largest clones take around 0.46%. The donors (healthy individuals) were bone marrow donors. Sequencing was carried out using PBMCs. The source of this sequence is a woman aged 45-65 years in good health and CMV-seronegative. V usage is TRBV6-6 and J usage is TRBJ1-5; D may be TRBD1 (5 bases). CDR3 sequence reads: CASRRTGVDQPQHF. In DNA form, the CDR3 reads TGTGCCAGCAGGCGGACGGGGGTGGATCAGCCCCAGCATTTT.